The source of this T cell receptor (beta chain) is a study of T cells in Graves' hyperthyroidism and ophthalmopathy. General study findings and limits: Most thyroid clonotypes expanded above 0.001 appeared in blood too.

When ophthalmopathy did not progress within 18 months, Graves' hyperthyroidism was considered stable. Cells are PBMCs isolated from roughly 9.2 ml of fresh blood. Comments on this clonotype: Antigen specificity is unknown. A much more abundant neighbour one base away suggests this may be a read error.

Between the trimmed V and J ends, which lost 4 bases and 9 bases, there was a span of 19 bases. Germline V gives CDR1 MNHNS, CDR2 SASEGT. CDR3 size: 15 residues. Amplified regions were TCR beta CDR3 sequences from RNA transcripts. With the HTBI primer set, the TCR CDR3 went through a first round of RT-PCR. TCRdb reprocessed the multiplex PCR reads via MiXCR and lists one record per CDR3 protein. In the table there are around 600,000 distinct CDR3 sequences, more than 15% of which are singletons. Sequencing input: blood. The rearrangement uses TRBV6-1 and TRBJ1-5; no definite D call. This receptor was taken from a woman in her twenties or thirties with Graves' hyperthyroidism. CDR3 amino acids: CASSVWGTQVRPQHF. The CDR3 bases are TGTGCCAGCAGTGTGTGGGGTACTCAAGTCCGGCCCCAGCATTTT.